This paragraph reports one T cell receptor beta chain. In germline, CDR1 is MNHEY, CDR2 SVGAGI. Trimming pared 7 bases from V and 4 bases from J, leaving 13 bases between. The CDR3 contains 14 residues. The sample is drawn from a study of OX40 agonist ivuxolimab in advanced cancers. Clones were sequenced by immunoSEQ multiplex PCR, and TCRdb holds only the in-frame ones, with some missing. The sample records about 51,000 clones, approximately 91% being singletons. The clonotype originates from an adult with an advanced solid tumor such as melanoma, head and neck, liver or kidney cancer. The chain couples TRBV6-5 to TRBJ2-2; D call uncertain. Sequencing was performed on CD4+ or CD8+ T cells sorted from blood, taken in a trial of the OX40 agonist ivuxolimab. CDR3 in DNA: TGTGCCAGCACCAAGCCTTCCGGCACCGGGGAGCTGTTTTTT. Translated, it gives CASTKPSGTGELFF.